In this sample, the clone carrying this T cell receptor beta chain turned up once. The target antigen is unknown. The source of the sample is a study of breast tumors, draining lymph nodes, adjacent tissues. General study results and limits: Tumor repertoires ranked between lymph nodes and nontumor tissue in diversity, with V and J gene preferences. Luminal-like breast cancer showed significantly greater tumor-nontumor repertoire similarity than basal-like breast cancer did. That most tumor T cells come from lymph nodes remained unproven. The data were judged consistent with most tumor T cells coming from lymph node and expanding in tumor.

Samples came from axillary lymph nodes draining the breast cancer. TCRdb reprocessed the multiplex PCR reads via MiXCR and lists one record per CDR3 protein. The sample holds about 230,000 distinct CDR3 sequences, approximately 29% seen once. Sequencing was carried out using axillary lymph node tissue. This sequence was found in a female donor with breast cancer. Some clones in this sample may be carry-over from other donors' samples.

The CDR3, as DNA: TGTGCCAGCAGTGAAGCGCGTGGGGCCAACGTCCTGACTTTC. It is translated as CASSEARGANVLTF. The chain employs TRBV2 and TRBJ2-6, with D hard to call. This CDR3 is built from 14 residues. Trimming removed 0 bases from V and 3 bases from J, with 3 bases in between. The germline V gene has CDR1 SNHLY and CDR2 FYNNEI.